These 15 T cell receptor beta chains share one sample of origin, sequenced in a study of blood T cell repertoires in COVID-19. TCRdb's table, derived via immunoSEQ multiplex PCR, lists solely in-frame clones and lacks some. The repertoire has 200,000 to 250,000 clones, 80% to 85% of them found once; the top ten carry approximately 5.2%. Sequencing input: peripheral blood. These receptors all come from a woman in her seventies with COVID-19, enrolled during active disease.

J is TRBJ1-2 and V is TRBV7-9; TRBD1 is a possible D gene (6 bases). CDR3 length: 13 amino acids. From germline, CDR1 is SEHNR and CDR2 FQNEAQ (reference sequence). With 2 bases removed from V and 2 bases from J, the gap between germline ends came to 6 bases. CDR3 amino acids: CASSLQGNYGYTF. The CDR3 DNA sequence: TGTGCCAGCAGCTTACAGGGGAACTATGGCTACACCTTC.

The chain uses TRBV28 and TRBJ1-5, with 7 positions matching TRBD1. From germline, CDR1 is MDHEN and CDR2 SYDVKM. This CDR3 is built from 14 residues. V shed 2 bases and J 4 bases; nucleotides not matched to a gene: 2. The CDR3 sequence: CASSLKGANQPQHF. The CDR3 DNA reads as TGTGCCAGCAGTTTAAAGGGGGCAAATCAGCCCCAGCATTTT. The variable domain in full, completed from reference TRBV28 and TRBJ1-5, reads DVKVTQSSRYLVKRTGEKVFLECVQDMDHENMFWYRQDPGLGLRLIYFSYDVKMKEKGDIPEGYSVSREKKERFSLILESASTNQTSMYLCASSLKGANQPQHFGDGTRLSIL.

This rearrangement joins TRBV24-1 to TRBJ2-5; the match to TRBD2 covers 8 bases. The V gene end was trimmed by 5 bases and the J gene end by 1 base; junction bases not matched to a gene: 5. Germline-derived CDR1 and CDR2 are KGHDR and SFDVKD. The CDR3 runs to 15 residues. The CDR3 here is CATSGQTSGQETQYF. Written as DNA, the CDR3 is TGTGCCACCAGTGGCCAAACTAGCGGCCAAGAGACCCAGTACTTC.

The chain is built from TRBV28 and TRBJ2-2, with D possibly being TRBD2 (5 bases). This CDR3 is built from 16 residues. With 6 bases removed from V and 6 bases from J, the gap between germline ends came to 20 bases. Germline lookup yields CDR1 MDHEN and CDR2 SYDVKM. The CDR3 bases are TGTGCCAGCAGAGGTGTGGCGGAGAGGAGGTCCGGGGAGCTGTTTTTT. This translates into CASRGVAERRSGELFF.

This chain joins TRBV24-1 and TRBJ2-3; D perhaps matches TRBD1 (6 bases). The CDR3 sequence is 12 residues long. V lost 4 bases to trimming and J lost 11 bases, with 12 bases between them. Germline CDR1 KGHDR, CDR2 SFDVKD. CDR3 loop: CATSDRQEGQYF. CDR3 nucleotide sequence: TGTGCCACCAGTGACCGACAGGAAGGGCAGTATTTT.

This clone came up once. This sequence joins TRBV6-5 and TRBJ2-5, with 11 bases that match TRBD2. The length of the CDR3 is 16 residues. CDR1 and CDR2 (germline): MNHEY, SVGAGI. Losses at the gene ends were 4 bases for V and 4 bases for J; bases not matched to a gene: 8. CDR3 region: CASSSTSGRLGETQYF. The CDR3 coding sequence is TGTGCCAGCAGTTCTACTAGCGGGAGACTTGGAGAGACCCAGTACTTC.

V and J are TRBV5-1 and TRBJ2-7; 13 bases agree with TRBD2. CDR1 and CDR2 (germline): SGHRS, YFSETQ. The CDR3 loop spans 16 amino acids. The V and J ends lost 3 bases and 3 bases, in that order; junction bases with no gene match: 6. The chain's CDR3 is CASSSALAGGVYEQYF. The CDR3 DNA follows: TGCGCCAGCAGCTCCGCACTAGCGGGAGGGGTCTACGAGCAGTACTTC. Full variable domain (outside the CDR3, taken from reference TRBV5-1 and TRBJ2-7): KAGVTQTPRYLIKTRGQQVTLSCSPISGHRSVSWYQQTPGQGLQFLFEYFSETQRNKGNFPGRFSGRQFSNSRSEMNVSTLELGDSALYLCASSSALAGGVYEQYFGPGTRLTVT.

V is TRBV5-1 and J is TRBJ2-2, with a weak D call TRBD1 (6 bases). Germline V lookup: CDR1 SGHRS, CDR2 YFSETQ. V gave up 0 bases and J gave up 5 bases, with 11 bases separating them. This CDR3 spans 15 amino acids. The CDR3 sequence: CASSLDRAWTGELFF. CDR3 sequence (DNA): TGCGCCAGCAGCTTGGACAGGGCCTGGACCGGGGAGCTGTTTTTT.

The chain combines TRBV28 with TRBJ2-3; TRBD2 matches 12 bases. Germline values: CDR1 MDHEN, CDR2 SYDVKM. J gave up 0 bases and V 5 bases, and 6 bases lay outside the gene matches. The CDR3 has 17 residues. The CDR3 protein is CASSLLLAGGSTDTQYF. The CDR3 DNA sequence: TGTGCCAGCAGTCTCCTACTAGCGGGAGGCAGCACAGATACGCAGTATTTT.

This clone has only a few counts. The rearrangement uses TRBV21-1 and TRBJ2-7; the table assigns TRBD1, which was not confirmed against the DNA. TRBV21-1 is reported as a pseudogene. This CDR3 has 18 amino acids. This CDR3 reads CASSKETLGGSPPYEQYF. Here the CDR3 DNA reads TGTGCCAGCAGCAAAGAGACCTTAGGGGGAAGCCCCCCCTACGAGCAGTACTTC.

CDR3 in DNA: TGTGCCAGCGGACACAGGGGTTCGGGCACTGAAGCTTTCTTT. Translating it yields CASGHRGSGTEAFF. The chain combines TRBV27 with TRBJ1-1, with 7 bases matching TRBD1. Unmatched junction bases numbered 10, after V lost 8 bases and J lost 4 bases. The germline CDR1 and CDR2 sequences are MNHEY and SMNVEV (reference sequence). The CDR3 has 14 residues.

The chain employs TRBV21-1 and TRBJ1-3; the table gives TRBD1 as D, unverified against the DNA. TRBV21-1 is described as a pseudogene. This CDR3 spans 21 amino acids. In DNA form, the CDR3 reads TGTGCCAGCAGCAAAAATAAGGACAGGGCCCCAGGGATTCGAGCCGGAAACACCATATATTTT. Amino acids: CASSKNKDRAPGIRAGNTIYF.

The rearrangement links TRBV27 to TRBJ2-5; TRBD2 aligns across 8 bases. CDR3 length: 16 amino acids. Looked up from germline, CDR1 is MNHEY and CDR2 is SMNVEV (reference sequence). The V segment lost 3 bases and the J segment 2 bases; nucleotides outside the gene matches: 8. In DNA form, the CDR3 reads TGTGCCAGCAGTTTGGGGACTAGTTCCAGTCAAGAGACCCAGTACTTC. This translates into CASSLGTSSSQETQYF.

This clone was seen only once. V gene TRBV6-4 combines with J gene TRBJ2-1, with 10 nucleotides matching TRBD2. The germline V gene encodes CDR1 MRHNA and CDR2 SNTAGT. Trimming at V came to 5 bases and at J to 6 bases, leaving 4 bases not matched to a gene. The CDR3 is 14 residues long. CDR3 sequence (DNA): TGTGCCAGCAGTCGAGCGGGAGGGTCCAATGAGCAGTTCTTC. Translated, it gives CASSRAGGSNEQFF.

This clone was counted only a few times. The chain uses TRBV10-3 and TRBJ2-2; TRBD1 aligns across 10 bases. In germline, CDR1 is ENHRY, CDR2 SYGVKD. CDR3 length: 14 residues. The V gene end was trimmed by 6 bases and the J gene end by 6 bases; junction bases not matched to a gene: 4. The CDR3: CAIRGQGEAGELFF. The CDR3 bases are TGTGCCATCAGAGGACAGGGGGAGGCCGGGGAGCTGTTTTTT.